This T cell receptor (beta chain) appears in the sequencing data of a study of shared clonotypes between healthy human individuals (dated by TCRdb to the early 2020s). About the investigation overall: The cohort included a few men and a couple of women between 18 and 49 years of age. To estimate repertoire size and how much clonotypes are shared between individuals, the study performed deep sequencing of blood TCR repertoires from roughly five healthy adults. To increase sequencing depth and limit assay-specific biases, different laboratories used diverse techniques to prepare libraries and sequence TCR repertoires. Each donor's leukapheresis produced roughly between about 0.8 and 8.9 billion PBMCs.

The CDR3 spans 13 residues, from the cysteine through the phenylalanine. Only CDR3 DNA is held: 39 bases, read in frame from base 1. Trimming takes 4 bases from V and 2 bases from J, and the germline ends sit 9 bases apart. According to the germline V gene, CDR1 reads SGHVS and CDR2 reads FNYEAQ. Beyond this particular receptor, the publication reports: Sampling was restricted to blood, and TCR repertoires in tissue are likely to differ from TCR repertoires in blood. The genetic and exposure-history diversity represented was limited by the small number of donors. Based on pairwise subsampling, the degree of clonotype sharing among donors was expected to be affected by sequencing depth.

Using the deep immunoSEQ assay, TCR CDR3 regions were amplified from genomic DNA by multiplex PCR. For each cell subset, the extracted genomic DNA was distributed evenly across all wells of several immunoSEQ 96-well plates, and each plate served as one replicate. Each replicate PCR for unsorted PBMC received approximately 0.3 ug genomic DNA, equal to tens of thousands of T cell genomes. Unsorted PBMC genomic DNA was sequenced across ten immunoSEQ deep assay plates. The purified libraries were quantified using a Qubit 3.0 fluorometer, sized with a Bioanalyzer 2100, and then quantified again using the KAPA Library Quantification kit. Every immunoSEQ 96-well plate was sequenced on a dedicated single-read 150-cycle Illumina NextSeq 550 flow cell. As for how the authors treated the data: Because the immunoSEQ output included only junctional sequences and no quality scores, the filtering could not be the same as the filtering used for full-length reads. To assign V/J genes and CDR3, sequences were annotated against IMGT germline references using PyIR, a Python wrapper for IgBLAST v1.9. Reads with weak V/J assignments (E-value above 1e-6), missing CDR3, stop codons, out-of-frame junctions, or ambiguous translated residues were removed. V3J clonotypes were defined by identical inferred V gene, J gene, and CDR3 amino acid sequence. To compute the percentage overlap between repertoires, the number of shared unique clonotypes was divided by the size of the smaller repertoire. RTK rarefaction, the Chao1 estimator, and Recon v2.1 estimates of unobserved clonotypes were used to assess repertoire richness. This immuneACCESS table, as held by TCRdb, lists in-frame sequences with V and J called but not all clones. Of the missing ones, under half trace to an unresolved V gene in checked studies; the others have no known cause. V and J calls and clone size are copied from that table; D and trimming were computed from the DNA. This sample comprises about half a million clones, 75% to 80% of them detected only once. Of the sample, about 12% falls within the top ten clones.

Of note for this clone: Which antigen it targets is not known. Within one base of it there is no much larger clone, and no base qualities were kept.

The donors were healthy, HIV-negative adults who had no recently reported acute infections or vaccinations. Every donor was a Caucasian adult living in Nashville, Tennessee, USA. For unsorted samples, approximately 89 million PBMCs were counted, and genomic DNA was extracted using the QIAamp DNA Blood Mini kit. Blood was obtained by leukapheresis, after which PBMCs were separated by Ficoll-Histopaque density gradient centrifugation and cryopreserved in liquid nitrogen vapor phase. The sequencing input was PBMCs. The receptor was derived from a woman aged 35 to 49 in good health. Some clones in this sample may be carry-over from other donors' samples. Recombination connected TRBV7-6 to TRBJ2-7, with a weak D call of TRBD1 (6 bases match). CDR3 protein: CASSSRTAYEQYF. The nucleotide sequence reads as follows: TGTGCCAGCAGCTCGCGGACAGCCTACGAGCAGTACTTC.